This T cell receptor (beta chain) was recovered during a study of shared clonotypes between healthy human individuals. Notes on the study in general: Depth of sequencing was expected to influence donor clonotype sharing.

Deep was the level at which the assay was run. Once extracted for a subset, genomic DNA was divided evenly among several immunoSEQ plates. As handled by the study authors: ImmunoSEQ output held junction-only sequences without quality scores, so filtering differed. The protocol was immunoSEQ multiplex PCR, while the TCRdb copy is restricted to in-frame clones and leaves out a portion. Clone size and V and J calls were adopted from that table, with D and trimming inferred from the DNA. The profile covers roughly 510,000 clones, with about 79% appearing a single time and around an eighth taken by the ten largest. For this clone: The antigen remains undetermined.

The sample comprised PBMCs. This TCR came from a woman in her thirties or forties in good health. Some clones in this sample may be carry-over from other donors' samples.

Here the CDR3 reads CASSVGLGFYEQFF. The DNA for the CDR3 is TGTGCCAGCAGCGTCGGACTAGGATTTTATGAGCAGTTCTTC. This rearrangement joins TRBV7-2 to TRBJ2-1; 7 bases map to TRBD2. CDR1 is SGHTA and CDR2 is FQGNSA in the germline V gene. The CDR3 totals 14 residues. J lost 8 bases, V lost 5 bases, and 9 bases had no gene match.